Listed below are T cell receptor beta chains from one sample, sequenced in a study of T cells in tumors after PD-1 blockade. Generated by immunoSEQ multiplex PCR, the TCRdb table keeps only in-frame clones and is missing some. The profile shows 30,000 to 35,000 clones, around 73% of them singletons. The sequences come from PBMCs, collected after anti-PD-1 treatment. These receptors were collected from a human donor with basal cell carcinoma. Each CDR3 is given with its conserved first and last residue. Fields, in order: J gene, D gene, clone size, V gene, CDR3 protein, CDR3 DNA. A D gene is named only where the DNA matches it firmly. The size of a clone is reported for some rows only, either as once, few or many, or as a class for expanded clones.

j_gene: TRBJ2-2; d_gene: NA; abundance: NA; v_gene: TRBV4-3; CDR3aa: CASSQRRLDSGVTGELFF; CDR3nt: TGCGCCAGCAGCCAACGCAGGCTGGACAGCGGGGTCACCGGGGAGCTGTTTTTT
j_gene: TRBJ2-2; d_gene: NA; abundance: NA; v_gene: TRBV7-2; CDR3aa: CASSLSWVGELFF; CDR3nt: TGTGCCAGCAGCTTATCTTGGGTCGGGGAGCTGTTTTTT
j_gene: TRBJ2-3; d_gene: NA; abundance: NA; v_gene: TRBV6-2/TRBV6-3; CDR3aa: CASSLPGSTDTQYF; CDR3nt: TGTGCCAGCAGTCTCCCGGGCAGCACAGATACGCAGTATTTT
j_gene: TRBJ1-2; d_gene: TRBD1; abundance: once; v_gene: TRBV19; CDR3aa: CASSTLDRAYGYTF; CDR3nt: TGTGCCAGTAGTACCTTGGACAGGGCCTATGGCTACACCTTC
j_gene: TRBJ2-1; d_gene: NA; abundance: NA; v_gene: TRBV18; CDR3aa: CASYLMQSEVVEQFF; CDR3nt: TGTGCCAGCTACCTCATGCAATCAGAAGTCGTTGAGCAGTTCTTC
j_gene: TRBJ2-3; d_gene: NA; abundance: NA; v_gene: TRBV7-2; CDR3aa: CASSLEGGEPDTQYF; CDR3nt: TGTGCCAGCAGCTTAGAAGGGGGGGAGCCAGATACGCAGTATTTT
j_gene: TRBJ1-5; d_gene: NA; abundance: NA; v_gene: TRBV19; CDR3aa: CASSPPVSRQQPQHF; CDR3nt: TGTGCCAGTAGTCCCCCCGTTTCGCGGCAACAGCCCCAGCATTTT
j_gene: TRBJ2-7; d_gene: NA; abundance: NA; v_gene: TRBV6-5; CDR3aa: CASSHSGEQYF; CDR3nt: TGTGCCAGCAGCCACTCGGGAGAGCAGTACTTC
j_gene: TRBJ2-2; d_gene: NA; abundance: NA; v_gene: TRBV5-1; CDR3aa: CASSLDLRAARVTGELFF; CDR3nt: TGCGCCAGCAGCTTGGACCTGCGCGCGGCCCGGGTCACCGGGGAGCTGTTTTTT
j_gene: TRBJ2-5; d_gene: TRBD2; abundance: NA; v_gene: TRBV7-9; CDR3aa: CASSLNGRSQETQYF; CDR3nt: TGTGCCAGCAGCTTAAACGGGAGGTCCCAAGAGACCCAGTACTTC
j_gene: TRBJ1-2; d_gene: NA; abundance: NA; v_gene: TRBV6-6; CDR3aa: CASSYSGGRGGYTF; CDR3nt: TGTGCCAGCAGTTACTCGGGAGGGCGGGGTGGCTACACCTTC
j_gene: TRBJ2-7; d_gene: TRBD2; abundance: NA; v_gene: TRBV6-2/TRBV6-3; CDR3aa: CASSYGPIWGGTYEQYF; CDR3nt: TGTGCCAGCAGTTACGGTCCGATCTGGGGGGGAACCTACGAGCAGTACTTC
j_gene: TRBJ2-2; d_gene: NA; abundance: NA; v_gene: TRBV7-2; CDR3aa: CASSLRASANTGELFF; CDR3nt: TGTGCCAGCAGCTTAAGGGCTAGCGCGAACACCGGGGAGCTGTTTTTT
j_gene: TRBJ2-7; d_gene: NA; abundance: NA; v_gene: TRBV28; CDR3aa: CASSLYGTLSYEQYF; CDR3nt: TGTGCCAGCAGTTTATACGGGACTCTGTCCTACGAGCAGTACTTC
j_gene: TRBJ1-1; d_gene: TRBD1; abundance: NA; v_gene: TRBV7-2; CDR3aa: CASSPRQGKSTEAFF; CDR3nt: TGTGCCAGCAGCCCTCGACAGGGTAAGAGCACTGAAGCTTTCTTT
j_gene: TRBJ2-3; d_gene: TRBD2; abundance: NA; v_gene: TRBV16; CDR3aa: CASSHQGTSGGDTQYF; CDR3nt: TGTGCCAGCAGCCACCAAGGGACTAGCGGGGGAGATACGCAGTATTTT
j_gene: TRBJ2-2; d_gene: TRBD2; abundance: NA; v_gene: TRBV6-1; CDR3aa: CASSAGYVERGNTGELFF; CDR3nt: TGTGCCAGCAGTGCTGGGTATGTCGAGCGGGGGAACACCGGGGAGCTGTTTTTT
j_gene: TRBJ2-2; d_gene: NA; abundance: NA; v_gene: TRBV7-9; CDR3aa: CASSFPQVLGVNTGELFF; CDR3nt: TGTGCCAGCAGCTTCCCGCAGGTGCTAGGGGTTAACACCGGGGAGCTGTTTTTT
j_gene: TRBJ1-2; d_gene: NA; abundance: once; v_gene: TRBV19; CDR3aa: CASSIGRGGYGYTF; CDR3nt: TGTGCCAGTAGTATAGGAAGAGGTGGCTATGGCTACACCTTC
j_gene: TRBJ2-3; d_gene: TRBD2; abundance: NA; v_gene: TRBV5-1; CDR3aa: CASSLVTSVDTQYF; CDR3nt: TGCGCCAGCAGCTTGGTGACTAGCGTTGATACGCAGTATTTT
j_gene: TRBJ2-1; d_gene: NA; abundance: NA; v_gene: TRBV11-3; CDR3aa: CASSLLRGAVSYNEQFF; CDR3nt: TGTGCCAGCAGCTTACTCAGGGGAGCGGTGTCCTACAATGAGCAGTTCTTC
j_gene: TRBJ1-1; d_gene: NA; abundance: NA; v_gene: TRBV5-5; CDR3aa: CASSLVGRATEAFF; CDR3nt: TGTGCCAGCAGCTTGGTGGGCAGGGCTACTGAAGCTTTCTTT
j_gene: TRBJ2-1; d_gene: TRBD1; abundance: NA; v_gene: TRBV24-1; CDR3aa: CATSRQGWNEQFF; CDR3nt: TGTGCCACCAGTCGACAGGGGTGGAATGAGCAGTTCTTC
j_gene: TRBJ2-1; d_gene: NA; abundance: NA; v_gene: TRBV5-4; CDR3aa: CASSLRARGNEQFF; CDR3nt: TGTGCCAGCAGCCTCAGGGCTCGGGGCAATGAGCAGTTCTTC
j_gene: TRBJ1-1; d_gene: NA; abundance: NA; v_gene: TRBV18; CDR3aa: CASSRRQENTEAFF; CDR3nt: TGTGCCAGCTCACGACGCCAAGAGAACACTGAAGCTTTCTTT
j_gene: TRBJ1-1; d_gene: TRBD1; abundance: few; v_gene: TRBV5-1; CDR3aa: CASSRGRDEAFF; CDR3nt: TGCGCCAGCAGCAGGGGGCGCGATGAAGCTTTCTTT